The sequence of this T cell receptor (beta chain) was determined in a study of response to subunit inactivated influenza vaccine. Whole-study results and caveats: Authors suggested each seasonal influenza vaccination recruits few new T cells.

TCRdb used MiXCR to reprocess the RT-PCR reads, holding one entry per CDR3 protein. The repertoire has about 830,000 distinct CDR3 sequences, less than 20% of them found once; the top ten carry 11%. This clonotype was observed a few times. Its target is not known. The receptor was isolated from a man aged 50 to 59 who received an inactivated influenza vaccine. Material: PBMCs from blood, obtained approximately 5 days after vaccination.

This CDR3 is CSARGQGLGNTEAFF. For the CDR3, the DNA is TGCAGTGCTAGAGGACAGGGGCTGGGGAACACTGAAGCTTTCTTT. The chain employs TRBV20-1 and TRBJ1-1; 8 bases are shared with TRBD1. The V gene's germline CDR1 is DFQATT and CDR2 SNEGSKA (reference sequence). The CDR3 runs to 15 residues. The J segment lost 1 base and the V segment lost 1 base, leaving 5 bases of the junction unmatched.